A single count supports the clone carrying this TCR beta chain. The antigen is undetermined. Assay used: immunoSEQ multiplex PCR; TCRdb lists only in-frame clones, some missing. Of some 80,000 clones listed, about nine tenths were seen once; the top ten hold roughly 5.6%. The data are from a study of T cell responses to AZD1222 COVID-19 vaccine. General study findings and limits: Unmutated regions of variants are reportedly targeted by nearly half of spike-specific TCRs.

The CDR3 is made up of 13 amino acids. The V end was cut by 6 bases, the J end by 3 bases, with 11 bases between. Per the germline V gene, CDR1 is LNHDA and CDR2 is SQIVND (reference sequence). The TCR originated in an adult in good health. V gene TRBV19 combines with J gene TRBJ1-1; D unclear. Sequences were derived from peripheral blood, sampled on day 0 of AZD1222 vaccination. This chain's CDR3 is CASSLQRYTEAFF. The CDR3 DNA reads as TGTGCCAGTAGCTTACAGCGGTACACTGAAGCTTTCTTT.